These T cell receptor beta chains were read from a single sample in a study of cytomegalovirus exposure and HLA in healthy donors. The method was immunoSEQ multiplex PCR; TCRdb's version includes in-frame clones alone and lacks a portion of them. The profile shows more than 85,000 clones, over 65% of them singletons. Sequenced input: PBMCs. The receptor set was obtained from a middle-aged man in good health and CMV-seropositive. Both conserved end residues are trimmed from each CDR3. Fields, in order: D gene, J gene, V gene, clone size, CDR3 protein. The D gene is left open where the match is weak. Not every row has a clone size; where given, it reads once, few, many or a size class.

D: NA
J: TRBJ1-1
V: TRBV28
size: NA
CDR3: ASSFQVVAF

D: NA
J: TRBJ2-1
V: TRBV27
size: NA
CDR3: ASSLALANEQF

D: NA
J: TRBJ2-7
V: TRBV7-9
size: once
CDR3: ASSLRGIHEQY

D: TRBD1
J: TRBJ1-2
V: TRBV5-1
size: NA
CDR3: ASSTTPDRNYGYT

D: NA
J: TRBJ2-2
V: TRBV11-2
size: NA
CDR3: ASSSALRGLFLGTGELF

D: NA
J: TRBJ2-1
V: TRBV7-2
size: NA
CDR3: ASSLDGTHYNEQF

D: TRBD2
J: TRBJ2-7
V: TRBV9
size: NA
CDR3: ASSAGTSGLYEQY

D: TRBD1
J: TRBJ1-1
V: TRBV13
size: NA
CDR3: ASSFGGQVNTEAF

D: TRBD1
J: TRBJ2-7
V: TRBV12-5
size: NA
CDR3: ASGLVLAGGYEQY

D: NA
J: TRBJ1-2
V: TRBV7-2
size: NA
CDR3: ASSLGVAGYT

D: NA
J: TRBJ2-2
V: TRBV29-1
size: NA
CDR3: SVIENTGELF

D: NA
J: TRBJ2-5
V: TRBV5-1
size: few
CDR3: ASSAESTQETQY

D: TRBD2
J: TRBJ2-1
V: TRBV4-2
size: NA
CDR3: ASSQGMAGGPLGQF

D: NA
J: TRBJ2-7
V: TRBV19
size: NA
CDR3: ASSIDLVGPTYEQY

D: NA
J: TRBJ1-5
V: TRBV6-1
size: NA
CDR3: ASSVQGGYDQPQH

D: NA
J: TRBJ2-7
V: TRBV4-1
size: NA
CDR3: ASSPKAGNEQY

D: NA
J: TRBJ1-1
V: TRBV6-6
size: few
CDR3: ASSYGQGLTEAF

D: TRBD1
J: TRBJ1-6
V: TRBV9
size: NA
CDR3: ASSARGQSNSPLH

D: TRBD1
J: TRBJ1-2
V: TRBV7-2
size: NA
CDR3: ASSLDGTGYRYT

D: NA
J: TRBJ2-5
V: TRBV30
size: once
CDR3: AYRALGRLLETQY